This T cell receptor beta chain came from a study of blood T cell repertoires in COVID-19. This CDR3 region has 15 residues. Germline-derived CDR1 and CDR2 are MGHRA and YSYEKL. V lost 4 bases, J lost 0 bases, and 13 bases lay in between. The method was immunoSEQ multiplex PCR; TCRdb's version includes in-frame clones alone and lacks a portion of them. Of around 400,000 clones detected, 70% to 90% appear once; the ten largest clones hold about 1.4%. Researchers sorted participants into cohorts using their self-reported clinical history. The sequencing sample was made of PBMCs or T cells enriched from blood (not recorded which). This sequence joins TRBV4-1 and TRBJ2-7; tentatively, D is TRBD1 (6 bases). The sequence was obtained from a woman between 18 and 29 years old who had been exposed to COVID-19. DNA of the CDR3: TGCGCCAGCAGCCCTTTGGCAGGGGACTCCTACGAGCAGTACTTC. Residues: CASSPLAGDSYEQYF.